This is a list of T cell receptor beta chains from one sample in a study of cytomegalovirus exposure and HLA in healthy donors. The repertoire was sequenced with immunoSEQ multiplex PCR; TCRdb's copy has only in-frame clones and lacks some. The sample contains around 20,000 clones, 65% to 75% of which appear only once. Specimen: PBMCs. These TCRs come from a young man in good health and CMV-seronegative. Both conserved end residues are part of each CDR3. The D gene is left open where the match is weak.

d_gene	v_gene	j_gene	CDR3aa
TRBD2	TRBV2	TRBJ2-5	CAGTGTSGGNQETQYF
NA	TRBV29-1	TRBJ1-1	CSVEGRAANTEAFF
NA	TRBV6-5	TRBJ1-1	CASRFQENTEAFF
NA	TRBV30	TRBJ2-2	CAWSVRETGELFF
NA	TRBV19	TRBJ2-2	CASSIELDTGELFF
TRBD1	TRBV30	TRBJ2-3	CAWRGQNTDTQYF
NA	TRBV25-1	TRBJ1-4	CATEADSSSGKLFF
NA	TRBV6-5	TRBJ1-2	CASSYSGVTNYGYTF
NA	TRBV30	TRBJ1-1	CAWSPGDINTEAFF
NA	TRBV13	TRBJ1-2	CASSPMYYGYTF
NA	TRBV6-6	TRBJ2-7	CASSTRGATYEQYF
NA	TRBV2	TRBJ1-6	CASSEGGVSPLHF
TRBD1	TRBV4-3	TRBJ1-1	CASSQTGQGNTEAFF
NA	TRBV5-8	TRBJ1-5	CASSLGTDSNQPQHF
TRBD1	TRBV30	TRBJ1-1	CAWAGQGFTEAFF
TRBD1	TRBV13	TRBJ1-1	CASSRQGALGTEAFF
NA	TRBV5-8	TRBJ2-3	CASSLWRASTTDTQYF
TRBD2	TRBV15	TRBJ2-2	CATSSTWASGTGELFF
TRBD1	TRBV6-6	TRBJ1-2	CASSPGGGSSNYGYTF
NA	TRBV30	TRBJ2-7	CAWSGFGGPSPYEQYF
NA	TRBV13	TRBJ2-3	CASSPPRTDTQYF
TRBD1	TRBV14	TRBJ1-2	CASSVGQTPSYGYTF
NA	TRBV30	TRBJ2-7	CAWDVGGDEQYF
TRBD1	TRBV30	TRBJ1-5	CAWSSGQGASQPQHF
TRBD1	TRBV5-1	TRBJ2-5	CASSLAGQGADLMRETQYF
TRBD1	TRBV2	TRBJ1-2	CASTQGYLLSYTF
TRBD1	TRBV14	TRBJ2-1	CASSLPGQGNNEQFF
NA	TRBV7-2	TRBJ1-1	CASATGIPPAFF
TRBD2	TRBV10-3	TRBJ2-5	CAISESGLAEPWYQETQYF
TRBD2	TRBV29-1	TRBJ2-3	CSVPLAGGILDTQYF
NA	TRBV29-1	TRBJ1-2	CSVGSSTYGYTF
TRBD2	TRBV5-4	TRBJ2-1	CASSLGQASGGGRQFF
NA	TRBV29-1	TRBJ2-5	CSVGQLQETQYF
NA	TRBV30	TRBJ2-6	CAWSSLGSSFSGANVLTF
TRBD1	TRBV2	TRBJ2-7	CASSEDRGAEQYF
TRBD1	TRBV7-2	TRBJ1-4	CASSPRQGNEKLFF
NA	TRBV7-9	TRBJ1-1	CASNYGGREAFF
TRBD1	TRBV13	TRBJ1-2	CASSWGTGDNYGYTF
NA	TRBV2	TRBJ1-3	CASVAGAVYTGNTIYF
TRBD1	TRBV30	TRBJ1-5	CAWSRQGAGQPQHF
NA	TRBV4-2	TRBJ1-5	CASSQDLGALWQPQHF
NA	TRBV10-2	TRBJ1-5	CASSYGVTSNQPQHF
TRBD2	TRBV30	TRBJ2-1	CAFSGGSYNEQFF